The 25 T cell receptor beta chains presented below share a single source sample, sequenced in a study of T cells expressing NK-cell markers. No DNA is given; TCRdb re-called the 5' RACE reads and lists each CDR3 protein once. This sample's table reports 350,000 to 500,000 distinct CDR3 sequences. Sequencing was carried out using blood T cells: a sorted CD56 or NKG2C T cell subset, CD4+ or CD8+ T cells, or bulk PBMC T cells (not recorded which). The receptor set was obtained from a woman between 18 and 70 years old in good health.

This CDR3 reads CASSPPGQGEDTQYF. V usage is TRBV7-9 and J usage is TRBJ2-3; TCRdb picks TRBD1, but there is no DNA to check that call. The CDR3 loop spans 15 amino acids. Germline V gene lookup returns CDR1 SEHNR and CDR2 FQNEAQ (reference sequence).

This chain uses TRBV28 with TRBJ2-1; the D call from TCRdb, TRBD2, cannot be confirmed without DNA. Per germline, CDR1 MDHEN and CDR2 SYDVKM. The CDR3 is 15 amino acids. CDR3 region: CASSSGGRASNEQFF.

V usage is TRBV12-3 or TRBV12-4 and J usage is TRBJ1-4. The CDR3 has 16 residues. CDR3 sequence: CASRNFVGLQGEKLFF.

The CDR3 sequence: CASRVGDSSYNEQFF. The chain recombines TRBV19 with TRBJ2-1; TCRdb indicates TRBD1, and absent DNA this call remains unverified. This CDR3 is built from 15 residues. The germline gives CDR1 LNHDA, CDR2 SQIVND (reference sequence).

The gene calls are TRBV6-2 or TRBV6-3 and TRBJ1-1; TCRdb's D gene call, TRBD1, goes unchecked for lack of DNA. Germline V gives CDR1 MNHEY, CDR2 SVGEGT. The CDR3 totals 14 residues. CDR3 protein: CASSWLQETAEAFF.

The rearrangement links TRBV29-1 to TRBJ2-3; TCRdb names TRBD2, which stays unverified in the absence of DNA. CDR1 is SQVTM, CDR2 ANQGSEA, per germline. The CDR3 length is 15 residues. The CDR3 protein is CSVSQPAGPTDTQYF.

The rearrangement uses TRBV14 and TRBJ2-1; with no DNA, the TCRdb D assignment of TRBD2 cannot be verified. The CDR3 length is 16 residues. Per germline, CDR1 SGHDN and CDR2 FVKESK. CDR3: CASSQLTGLVYNEQFF.

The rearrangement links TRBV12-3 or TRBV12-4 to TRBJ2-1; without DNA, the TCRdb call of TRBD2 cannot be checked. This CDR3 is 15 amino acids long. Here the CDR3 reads CASSSGTYSYNEQFF.

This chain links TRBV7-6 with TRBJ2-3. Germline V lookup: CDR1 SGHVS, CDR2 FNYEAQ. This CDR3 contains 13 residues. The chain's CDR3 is CASSLQITDTQYF.

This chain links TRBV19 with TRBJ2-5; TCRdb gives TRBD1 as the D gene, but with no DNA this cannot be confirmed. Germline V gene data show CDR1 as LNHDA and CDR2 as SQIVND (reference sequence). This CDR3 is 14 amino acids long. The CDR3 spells CASSVRDQEETQYF.

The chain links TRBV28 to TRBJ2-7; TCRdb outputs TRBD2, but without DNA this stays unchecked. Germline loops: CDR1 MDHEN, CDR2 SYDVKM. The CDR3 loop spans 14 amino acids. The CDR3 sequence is CASSFSGGGNEQYF. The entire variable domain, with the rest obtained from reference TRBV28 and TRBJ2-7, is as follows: DVKVTQSSRYLVKRTGEKVFLECVQDMDHENMFWYRQDPGLGLRLIYFSYDVKMKEKGDIPEGYSVSREKKERFSLILESASTNQTSMYLCASSFSGGGNEQYFGPGTRLTVT.

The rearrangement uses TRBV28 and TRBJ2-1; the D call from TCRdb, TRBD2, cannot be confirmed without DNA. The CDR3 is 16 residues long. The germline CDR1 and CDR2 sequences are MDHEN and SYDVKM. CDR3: CASSLAGGLADNEQFF.

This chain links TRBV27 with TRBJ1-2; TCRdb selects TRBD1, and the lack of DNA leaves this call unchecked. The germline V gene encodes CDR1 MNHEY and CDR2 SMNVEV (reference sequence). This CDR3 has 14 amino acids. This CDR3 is CASTAGTLWEGYTF.

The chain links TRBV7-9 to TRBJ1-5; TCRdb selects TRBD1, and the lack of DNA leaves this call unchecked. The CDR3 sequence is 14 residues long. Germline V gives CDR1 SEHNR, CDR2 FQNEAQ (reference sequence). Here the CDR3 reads CASRTGPFNQPQHF.

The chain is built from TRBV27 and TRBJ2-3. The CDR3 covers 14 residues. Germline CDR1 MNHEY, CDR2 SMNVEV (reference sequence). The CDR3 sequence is CASSSGLSPDTQYF.

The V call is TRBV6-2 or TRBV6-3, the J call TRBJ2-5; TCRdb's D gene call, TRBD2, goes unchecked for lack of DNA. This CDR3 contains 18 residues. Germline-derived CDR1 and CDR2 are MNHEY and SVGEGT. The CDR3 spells CASSYSQLLAGGKETQYF.

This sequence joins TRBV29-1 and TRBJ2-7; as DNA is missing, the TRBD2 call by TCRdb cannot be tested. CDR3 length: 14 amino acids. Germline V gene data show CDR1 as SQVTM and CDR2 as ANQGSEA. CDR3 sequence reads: CSAGTSGSRYEQYF.

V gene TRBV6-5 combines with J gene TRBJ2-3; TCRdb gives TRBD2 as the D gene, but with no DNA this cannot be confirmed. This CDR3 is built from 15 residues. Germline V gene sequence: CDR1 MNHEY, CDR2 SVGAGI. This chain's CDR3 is CASSYGAGRTDTQYF.

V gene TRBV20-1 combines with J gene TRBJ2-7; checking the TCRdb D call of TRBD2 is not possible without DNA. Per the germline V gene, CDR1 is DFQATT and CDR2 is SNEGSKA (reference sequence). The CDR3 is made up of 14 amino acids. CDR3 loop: CSARVTSGTYEQYF.

This CDR3 reads CASSAYGQAGGEKLFF. The chain is built from TRBV9 and TRBJ1-4; the D gene TCRdb calls, TRBD1, cannot be checked with no DNA. Germline V gene lookup returns CDR1 SGDLS and CDR2 YYNGEE. The CDR3 loop spans 16 amino acids.

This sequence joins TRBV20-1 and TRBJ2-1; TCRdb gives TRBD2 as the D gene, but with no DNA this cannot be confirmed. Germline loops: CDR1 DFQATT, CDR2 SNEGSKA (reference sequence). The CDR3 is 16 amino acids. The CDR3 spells CSASTVEGLDYNEQFF.

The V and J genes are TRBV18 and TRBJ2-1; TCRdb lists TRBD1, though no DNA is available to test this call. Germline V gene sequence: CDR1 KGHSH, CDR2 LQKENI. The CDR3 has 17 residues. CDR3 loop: CASSTTSQGASYNEQFF.

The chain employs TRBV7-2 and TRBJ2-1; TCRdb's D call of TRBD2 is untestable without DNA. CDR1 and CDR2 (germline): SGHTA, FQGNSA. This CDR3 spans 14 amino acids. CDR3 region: CASSLWRGRNEQFF.

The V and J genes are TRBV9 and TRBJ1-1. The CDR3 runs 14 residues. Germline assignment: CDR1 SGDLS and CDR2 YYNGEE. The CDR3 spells CASRPSAANTEAFF.

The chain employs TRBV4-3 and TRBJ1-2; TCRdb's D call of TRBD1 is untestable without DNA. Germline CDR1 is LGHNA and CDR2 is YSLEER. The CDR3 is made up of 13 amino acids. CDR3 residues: CASSHRQGDGYTF.